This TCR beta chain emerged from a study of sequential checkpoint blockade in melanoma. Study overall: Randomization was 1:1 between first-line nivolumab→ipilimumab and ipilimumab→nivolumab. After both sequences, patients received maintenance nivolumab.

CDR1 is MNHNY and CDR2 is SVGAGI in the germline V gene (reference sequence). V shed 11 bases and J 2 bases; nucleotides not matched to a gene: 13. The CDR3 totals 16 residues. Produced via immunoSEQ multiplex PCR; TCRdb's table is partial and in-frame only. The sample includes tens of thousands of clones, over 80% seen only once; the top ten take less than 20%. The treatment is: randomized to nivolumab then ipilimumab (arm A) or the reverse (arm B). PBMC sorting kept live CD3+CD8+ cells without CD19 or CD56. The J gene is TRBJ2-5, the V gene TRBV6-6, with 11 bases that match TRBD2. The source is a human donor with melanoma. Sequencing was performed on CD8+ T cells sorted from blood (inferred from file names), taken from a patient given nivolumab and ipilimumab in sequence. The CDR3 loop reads CAGTKGTSGFQETQYF. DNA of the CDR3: TGTGCCGGCACCAAGGGGACTAGCGGTTTTCAAGAGACCCAGTACTTC.